This T cell receptor beta chain was captured by sequencing in a study of high-grade serous ovarian cancer treatment subgroups. Tumor samples were obtained before definitive surgery or chemotherapy. Sequencing used immunoSEQ multiplex PCR; TCRdb keeps in-frame clones, though not all of them. The profile shows 3,500 to 4,500 clones, roughly four fifths of them singletons. Germline CDR1 and CDR2: SGHAT and FQNNGV. The CDR3 is made up of 15 amino acids. V was clipped by 1 base and J by 0 bases, with 9 bases between them. The V and J genes are TRBV11-2 and TRBJ2-5; D is undetermined. This clonotype was obtained from a human donor with high-grade serous ovarian cancer. Sequenced material: tumor tissue. This CDR3 reads CASSLVSRDQETQYF. The CDR3 coding sequence is TGTGCCAGCAGCTTAGTTAGCCGAGACCAAGAGACCCAGTACTTC.